This T cell receptor delta chain was captured by sequencing in a study of gamma-delta T cells after stem cell transplantation (dated by TCRdb to the mid-2010s). The cysteine opens and the phenylalanine closes a CDR3 of 16 amino acids. Only the CDR3 DNA is retained, 48 bases long and in frame from the first base. V is cut back by 2 bases and J by 0 bases, with 6 bases in the junction unmatched. CDR1 is given as GEAIGNYY and CDR2 as EKD, both from the germline V gene. Library construction relied on RT-PCR. Sequencer: Illumina MiSeq. For TCRdb, the public reads were processed anew by CATT, and duplicate DNA sequences were folded into one row. The sample includes around 2,500 delta-chain clones, with roughly 46% observed a single time. The top ten constitute 15% to 20% of the sample. A word on this clone: The antigen it recognizes is unknown. Base qualities are missing; no much larger clone stands one base away.

Sequencing was performed on gamma-delta T cells. The rearrangement combines TRDV2 with TRDJ1, with 9 bases in between that match TRDD3. The TCR sequence derives from a human donor. It is not recorded whose cells these are; they may come from a transplant donor. The CDR3 reads as follows: CACDILGDFDTDKLIF. The nucleotides read TGTGCCTGTGACATACTGGGGGACTTCGACACCGATAAACTCATCTTT.